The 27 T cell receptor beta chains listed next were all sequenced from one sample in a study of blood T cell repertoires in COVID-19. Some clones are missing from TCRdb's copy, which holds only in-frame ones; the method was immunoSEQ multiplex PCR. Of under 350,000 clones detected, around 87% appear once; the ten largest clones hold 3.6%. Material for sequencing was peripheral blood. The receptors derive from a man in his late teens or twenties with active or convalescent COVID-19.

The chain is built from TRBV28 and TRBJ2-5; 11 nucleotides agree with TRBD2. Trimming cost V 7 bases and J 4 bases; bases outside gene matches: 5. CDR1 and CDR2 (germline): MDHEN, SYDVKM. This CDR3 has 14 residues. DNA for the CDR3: TGTGCCAGCACCGATGGACTAGCGGGAGAGACCCAGTACTTC. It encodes CASTDGLAGETQYF. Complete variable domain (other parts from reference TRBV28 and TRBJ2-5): DVKVTQSSRYLVKRTGEKVFLECVQDMDHENMFWYRQDPGLGLRLIYFSYDVKMKEKGDIPEGYSVSREKKERFSLILESASTNQTSMYLCASTDGLAGETQYFGPGTRLLVL.

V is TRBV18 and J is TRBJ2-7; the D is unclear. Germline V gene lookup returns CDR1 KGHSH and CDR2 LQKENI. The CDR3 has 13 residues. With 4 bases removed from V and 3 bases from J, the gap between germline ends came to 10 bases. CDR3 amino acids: CASSLPNYYEQYF. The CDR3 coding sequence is TGTGCCAGCTCACTCCCAAACTACTACGAGCAGTACTTC.

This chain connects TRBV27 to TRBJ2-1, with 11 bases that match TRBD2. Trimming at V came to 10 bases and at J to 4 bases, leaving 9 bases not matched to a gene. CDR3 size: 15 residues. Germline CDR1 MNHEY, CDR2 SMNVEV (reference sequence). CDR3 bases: TGTGCCACGGCCGGGACTAGCGGTTTATACAATGAGCAGTTCTTC. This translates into CATAGTSGLYNEQFF.

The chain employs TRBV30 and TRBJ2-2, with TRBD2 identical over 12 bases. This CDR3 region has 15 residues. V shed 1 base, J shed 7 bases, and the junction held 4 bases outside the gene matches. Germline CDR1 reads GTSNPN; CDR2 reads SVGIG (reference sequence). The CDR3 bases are TGTGCCTGGAGTGGACTAGCGGGAGCGGACGGGGAGCTGTTTTTT. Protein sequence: CAWSGLAGADGELFF.

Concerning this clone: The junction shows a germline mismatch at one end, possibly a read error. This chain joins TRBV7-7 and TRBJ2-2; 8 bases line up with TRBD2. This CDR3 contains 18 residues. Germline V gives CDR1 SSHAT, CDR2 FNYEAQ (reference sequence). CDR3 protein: CASSLNPISGTNTGELFF. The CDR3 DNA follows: TGTGCTAGCAGCTTAAACCCTATTAGCGGGACGAACACCGGGGAGCTGTTTTTT.

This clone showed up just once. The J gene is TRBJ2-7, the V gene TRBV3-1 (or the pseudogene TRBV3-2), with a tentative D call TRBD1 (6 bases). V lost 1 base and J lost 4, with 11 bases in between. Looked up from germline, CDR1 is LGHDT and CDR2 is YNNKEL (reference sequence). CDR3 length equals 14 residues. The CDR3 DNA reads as TGTGCCAGCAGCCAAGGGCCCCAGGGGTACGAGCAGTACTTC. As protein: CASSQGPQGYEQYF.

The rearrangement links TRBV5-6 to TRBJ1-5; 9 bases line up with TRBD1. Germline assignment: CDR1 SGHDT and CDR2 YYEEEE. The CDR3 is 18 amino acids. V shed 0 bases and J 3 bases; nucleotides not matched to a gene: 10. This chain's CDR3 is CASSLAHHGTGYNQPQHF. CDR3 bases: TGTGCCAGCAGCTTGGCCCACCACGGGACAGGGTACAATCAGCCCCAGCATTTT.

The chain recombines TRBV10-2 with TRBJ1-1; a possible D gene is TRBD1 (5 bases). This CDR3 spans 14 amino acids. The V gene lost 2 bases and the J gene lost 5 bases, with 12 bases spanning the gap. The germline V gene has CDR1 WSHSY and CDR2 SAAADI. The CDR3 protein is CASSEPGRGTEAFF. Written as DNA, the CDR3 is TGCGCCAGCAGTGAGCCAGGGAGGGGTACTGAAGCTTTCTTT.

The CDR3 reads CATEREQGYNEQFF. The CDR3 coding sequence is TGTGCCACCGAGCGGGAGCAAGGTTACAATGAGCAGTTCTTC. V usage is TRBV19 and J usage is TRBJ2-1; the match to TRBD2 covers 8 bases. V lost 10 bases, J lost 4 bases, and 9 bases stayed unmatched. This CDR3 has 14 amino acids. CDR1 and CDR2 from the germline V gene are LNHDA and SQIVND (reference sequence).

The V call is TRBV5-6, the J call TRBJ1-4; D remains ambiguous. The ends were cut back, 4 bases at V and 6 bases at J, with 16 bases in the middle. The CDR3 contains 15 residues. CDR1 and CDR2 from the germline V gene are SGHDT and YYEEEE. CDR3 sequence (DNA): TGTGCCAGCAGCCCTGCGGCGGGCGTGGATGAAAAACTGTTTTTT. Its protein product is CASSPAAGVDEKLFF.

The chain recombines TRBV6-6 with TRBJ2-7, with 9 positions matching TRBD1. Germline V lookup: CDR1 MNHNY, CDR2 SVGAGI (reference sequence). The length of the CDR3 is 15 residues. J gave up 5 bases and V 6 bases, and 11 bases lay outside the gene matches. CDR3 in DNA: TGTGCCAGCAGAATCTCCGGGACAGGGCCTAACGAGCAGTACTTC. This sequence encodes CASRISGTGPNEQYF.

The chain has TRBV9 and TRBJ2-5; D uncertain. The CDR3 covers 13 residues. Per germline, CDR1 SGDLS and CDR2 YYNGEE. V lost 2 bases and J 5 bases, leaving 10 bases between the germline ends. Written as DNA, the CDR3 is TGTGCCAGCAGCGTGGCTAGTCAGGAGACCCAGTACTTC. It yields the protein CASSVASQETQYF.

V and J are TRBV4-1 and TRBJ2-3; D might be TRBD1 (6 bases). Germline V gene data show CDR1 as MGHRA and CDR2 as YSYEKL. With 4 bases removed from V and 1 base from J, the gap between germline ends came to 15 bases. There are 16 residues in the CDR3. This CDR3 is CASSRVQGTGTDTQYF. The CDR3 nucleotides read TGCGCCAGCAGCCGAGTACAGGGTACTGGCACAGATACGCAGTATTTT.

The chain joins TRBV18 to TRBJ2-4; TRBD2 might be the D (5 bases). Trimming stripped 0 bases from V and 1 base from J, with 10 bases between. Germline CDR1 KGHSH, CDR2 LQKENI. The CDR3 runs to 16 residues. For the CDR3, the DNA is TGTGCCAGCTCACCACCGGTGTCGGGGGCCAAAAACATTCAGTACTTC. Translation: CASSPPVSGAKNIQYF.

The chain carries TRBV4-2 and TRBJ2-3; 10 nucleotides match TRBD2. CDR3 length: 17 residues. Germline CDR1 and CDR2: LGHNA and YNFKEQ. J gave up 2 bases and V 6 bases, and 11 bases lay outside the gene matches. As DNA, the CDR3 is TGTGCCAGCAGACCTACTCCGGGACTAGCGAACACAGATACGCAGTATTTT. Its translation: CASRPTPGLANTDTQYF.

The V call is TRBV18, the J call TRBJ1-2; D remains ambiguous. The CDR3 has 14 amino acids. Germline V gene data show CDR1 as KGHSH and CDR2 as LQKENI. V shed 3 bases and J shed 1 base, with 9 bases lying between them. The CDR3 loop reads CASSPASNNYGYTF. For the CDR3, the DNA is TGTGCCAGCTCACCGGCATCGAATAACTATGGCTACACCTTC.

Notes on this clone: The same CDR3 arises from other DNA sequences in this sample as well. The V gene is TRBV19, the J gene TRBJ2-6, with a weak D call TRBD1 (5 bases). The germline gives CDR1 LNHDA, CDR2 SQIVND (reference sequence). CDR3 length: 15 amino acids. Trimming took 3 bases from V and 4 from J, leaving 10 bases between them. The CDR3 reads CASSIQGAGANVLTF. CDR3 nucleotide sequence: TGTGCCAGTAGTATCCAGGGTGCCGGGGCCAACGTCCTGACTTTC.

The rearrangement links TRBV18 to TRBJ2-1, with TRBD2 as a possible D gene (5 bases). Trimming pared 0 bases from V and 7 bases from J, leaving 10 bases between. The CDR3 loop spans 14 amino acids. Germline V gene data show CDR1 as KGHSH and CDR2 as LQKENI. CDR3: CASSPPTRVNEQFF. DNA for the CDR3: TGTGCCAGCTCACCACCGACGAGGGTAAATGAGCAGTTCTTC.

CDR3 nucleotides: TGTGCCAGCAGTGTCTCAGGGAAAGGGACTGAAGCTTTCTTT. Its protein product is CASSVSGKGTEAFF. J is TRBJ1-1 and V is TRBV6-6, with a weak D call TRBD1 (5 bases). Per germline, CDR1 MNHNY and CDR2 SVGAGI (reference sequence). This CDR3 spans 14 amino acids. V shed 5 bases and J shed 5 bases, with 15 bases lying between them.

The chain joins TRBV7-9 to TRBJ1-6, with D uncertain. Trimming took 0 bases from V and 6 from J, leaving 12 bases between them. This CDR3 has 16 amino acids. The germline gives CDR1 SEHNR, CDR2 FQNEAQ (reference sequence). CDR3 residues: CASSLAGGRSNSPLHF. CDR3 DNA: TGTGCCAGCAGCTTAGCGGGAGGGAGGAGTAATTCACCCCTCCACTTT.

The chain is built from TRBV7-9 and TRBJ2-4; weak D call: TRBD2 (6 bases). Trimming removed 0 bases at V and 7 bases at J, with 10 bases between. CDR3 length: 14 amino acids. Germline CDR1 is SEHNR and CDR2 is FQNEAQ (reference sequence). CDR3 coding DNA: TGTGCCAGCAGCTTAGCGGAGGGCTGGAACATTCAGTACTTC. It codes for CASSLAEGWNIQYF.

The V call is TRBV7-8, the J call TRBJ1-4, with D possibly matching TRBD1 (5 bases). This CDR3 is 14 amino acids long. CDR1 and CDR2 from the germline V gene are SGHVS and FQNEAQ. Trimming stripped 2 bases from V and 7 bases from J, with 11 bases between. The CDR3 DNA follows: TGTGCCAGCAGCTTACAGGGCTGGGGTGAAAAACTGTTTTTT. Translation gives CASSLQGWGEKLFF. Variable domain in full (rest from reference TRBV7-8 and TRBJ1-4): GAGVSQSPRYKVAKRGQDVALRCDPISGHVSLFWYQQALGQGPEFLTYFQNEAQLDKSGLPSDRFFAERPEGSVSTLKIQRTQQEDSAVYLCASSLQGWGEKLFFGSGTQLSVL.

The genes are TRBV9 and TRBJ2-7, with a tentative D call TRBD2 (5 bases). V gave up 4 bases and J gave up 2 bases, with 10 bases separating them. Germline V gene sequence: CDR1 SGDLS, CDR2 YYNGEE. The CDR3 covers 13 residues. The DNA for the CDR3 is TGTGCCAGCAGCCCGACGGGGACCTACGAGCAGTACTTC. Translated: CASSPTGTYEQYF.

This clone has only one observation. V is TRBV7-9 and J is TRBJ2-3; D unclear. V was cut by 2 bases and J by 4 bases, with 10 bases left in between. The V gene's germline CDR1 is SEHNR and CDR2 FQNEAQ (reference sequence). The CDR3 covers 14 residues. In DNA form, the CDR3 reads TGTGCCAGCAGCTTAAGTGTAGAGGCAGATACGCAGTATTTT. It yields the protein CASSLSVEADTQYF. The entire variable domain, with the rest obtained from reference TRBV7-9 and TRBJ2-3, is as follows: DTGVSQNPRHKITKRGQNVTFRCDPISEHNRLYWYRQTLGQGPEFLTYFQNEAQLEKSRLLSDRFSAERPKGSFSTLEIQRTEQGDSAMYLCASSLSVEADTQYFGPGTRLTVL.

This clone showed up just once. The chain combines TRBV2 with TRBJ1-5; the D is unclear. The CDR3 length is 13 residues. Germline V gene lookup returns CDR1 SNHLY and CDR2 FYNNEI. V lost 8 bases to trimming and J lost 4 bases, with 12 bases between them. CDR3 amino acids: CASEPTGNQPQHF. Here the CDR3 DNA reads TGTGCCAGCGAGCCTACGGGGAATCAGCCCCAGCATTTT.

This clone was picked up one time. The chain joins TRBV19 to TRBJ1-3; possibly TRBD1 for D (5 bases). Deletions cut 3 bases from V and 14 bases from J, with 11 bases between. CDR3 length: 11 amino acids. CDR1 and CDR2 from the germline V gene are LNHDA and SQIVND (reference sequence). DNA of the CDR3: TGTGCCAGTAGTATCAGGGAGGCCCTATATTTT. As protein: CASSIREALYF.

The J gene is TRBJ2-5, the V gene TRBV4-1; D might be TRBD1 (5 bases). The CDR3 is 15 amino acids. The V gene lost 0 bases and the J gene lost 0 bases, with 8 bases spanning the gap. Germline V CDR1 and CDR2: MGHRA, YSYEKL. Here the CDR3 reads CASSQEDRNQETQYF. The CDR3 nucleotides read TGCGCCAGCAGCCAAGAAGACAGAAACCAAGAGACCCAGTACTTC.